The T cell receptor beta chain under discussion was sequenced for a study of siplizumab effects on memory and regulatory T cells. Study-wide points: Controls had more than 25% Treg-derived mappable alloreactive CD4+ clones on average, versus around 64% with siplizumab.

Germline V gene data show CDR1 as GTSNPN and CDR2 as SVGIG (reference sequence). V shed 6 bases and J shed 8 bases, with 17 bases lying between them. There are 13 residues in the CDR3. Points on this clone: The antigen remains unidentified.

TCRdb keeps only in-frame clones here, not all; method: immunoSEQ multiplex PCR. The data hold roughly 100,000 clones, with approximately 94% observed a single time. This sequence originates from a human donor in good health. This chain connects TRBV30 to TRBJ2-1; unclear D gene. Sequenced: CD4+ T cells sorted from blood. CDR3 nucleotides: TGTGCCTGTGCCCCCGTGGGTCGCGATGAGCAGTTCTTC. It yields the protein CACAPVGRDEQFF.